This entry describes one T cell receptor beta chain. Its antigen is not yet known. Base qualities are not provided; no much larger clone lies one nucleotide away. Whole blood was collected in K2EDTA tubes by collaborating institutions according to the institutions' own protocols. For TCRbeta analysis, collaborators shipped samples in one of three forms: frozen whole blood, isolated PBMCs, or DNA extracted from either of those sample types. The sample originates from a study of blood T cell repertoires in COVID-19 (TCRdb year 2020). For context, the study as a whole: Samples from collaborators originated in the United States, Italy and Spain and spanned both the acute and convalescent phases of COVID-19. The material from the prospective study consisted of cDNA or gDNA derived from T cells, B-cell-depleted T cells, or PBMCs. Subjects who had been exposed to COVID-19, were actively infected with it, or had recovered from it provided the deeply sampled blood TCRbeta repertoires that made up the dataset. The repertoires were released in a freely available public database intended as a resource for research on the immune response to SARS-CoV-2. Samples came from the ongoing ImmuneRACE study (first 160 participants) plus 1,254 subjects from 6 global collaborators. Nearly every sample came with metadata listing a de-identified subject ID, COVID-19 status, age in years and sex. Where available, HLA class I and class II types were obtained from metadata supplied by the sample provider rather than from assay-based typing.

Study-level results and caveats: Clinical and demographic metadata were provided uncurated, with the amount varying by source and participant.

The CDR3 spans 14 residues, from the cysteine through the phenylalanine. Only the CDR3 region is kept as DNA, spanning 42 bases read in frame from base 1. The germline V gene (reference sequence) gives CDR1 as PRHDT and CDR2 as FYEKMQ. Clipping removes 3 bases from V and 7 bases from J, with 8 as the unmatched junction base count. TCRbeta CDR3 regions were amplified from genomic DNA using the immunoSEQ Assay, a bias-controlled multiplex PCR. The original methods were these. Nucleated cell counts per sample were estimated from amplification of reference gene primers within the assay. To quantify the absolute abundance of each unique TCRbeta CDR3 rearrangement, sequence reads were collapsed and filtered. For each sample, productive Simpson clonality was calculated by taking the square root of Simpson's diversity index across productive rearrangements. Not all clones reach the TCRdb copy of this immuneACCESS table, which keeps in-frame sequences only. Checked studies attribute under half of the gap to unresolved V genes and leave the rest unexplained. V, J and clone size are those of that table, while D and trimming were read from the DNA. This sample gives tens of thousands of clones in total; around nine tenths of them show up just once. 5.8% of the sample is taken by the ten largest.

This TCR came from a man over 45 with active COVID-19. This receptor chain uses TRBV13 and TRBJ1-2; 7 bases in the junction line up with TRBD1. Sequenced material: peripheral blood. Here is the DNA: TGTGCCAGCAGCTTGGAACAGGGGCGTTTTGGCTACACCTTC. This encodes CASSLEQGRFGYTF.